A single sample is the source of the 28 T cell receptor beta chains below, sequenced in a study of T-cell memory formation after mild COVID-19. MiXCR was run by TCRdb on the 5' RACE reads, yielding one entry per CDR3 protein. Among about 110,000 distinct CDR3 sequences listed, around an eighth were seen once. Specimen: PBMCs or a T cell subset sorted from them (not recorded which). Receptors were obtained from a man between 18 and 29 years old who had mild COVID-19 (a few samples of this study predate the infection). Cell type and time point are not known.

The V and J genes are TRBV4-1 and TRBJ2-7; no firm D call. V was pared by 1 base and J by 0 bases, with 10 bases between. Germline CDR1 is MGHRA and CDR2 is YSYEKL. The CDR3 consists of 15 residues. Here the CDR3 DNA reads TGCGCCAGCAGCCAAGGGGTTGCGAGCTCCTACGAGCAGTACGTC. Its protein is CASSQGVASSYEQYV.

V is TRBV4-3 and J is TRBJ2-7, with 9 bases matching TRBD1. CDR3 size: 14 residues. J lost 3 bases, V lost 0 bases, and 0 bases had no gene match. Germline V gene sequence: CDR1 LGHNA, CDR2 YSLEER. In DNA form, the CDR3 reads TGCGCCAGCAGCCAAGAGGGACAGGGCTACGAGCAGTACGTC. Amino acid sequence: CASSQEGQGYEQYV.

The rearrangement links TRBV27 to TRBJ2-7; D unclear. The V end was cut by 5 bases, the J end by 2 bases, with 13 bases between. The CDR3 is 14 amino acids. Germline loops: CDR1 MNHEY, CDR2 SMNVEV (reference sequence). The CDR3 is CASSPIGPTYEQYF. The DNA of the CDR3 is TGTGCCAGCAGTCCAATTGGGCCGACCTACGAGCAGTACTTC.

This clonotype was seen many times. The genes are TRBV4-2 and TRBJ2-1; TRBD2 might be the D (5 bases). Per germline, CDR1 LGHNA and CDR2 YNFKEQ. V lost 0 bases and J lost 3, with 9 bases in between. The CDR3 has 15 amino acids. The CDR3 loop reads CASSQDNDYYNEQFF. CDR3 coding DNA: TGTGCCAGCAGCCAAGATAACGACTACTACAATGAGCAGTTCTTC.

On this clonotype itself: One junction end does not reproduce the germline sequence, and a read error may be involved. This chain joins TRBV7-9 and TRBJ2-1; D uncertain. Germline CDR1 is SEHNR and CDR2 is FQNEAQ (reference sequence). This CDR3 has 13 amino acids. The CDR3 bases are TGTGCCAGCAGCTTAGGGGTATCTGGGCCTCAGATCTTC. Its translation: CASSLGVSGPQIF.

The chain employs TRBV3-1 and TRBJ2-5; D gene ambiguous. This CDR3 has 15 residues. The germline V gene has CDR1 LGHDT and CDR2 YNNKEL (reference sequence). Trimming took 0 bases from V and 0 from J, leaving 8 bases between them. The CDR3 DNA sequence: TGTGCCAGCAGCCAAGATAAGGAATACCAAGAGACCCAGTACTTC. This codes for CASSQDKEYQETQYF.

The chain links TRBV29-1 to TRBJ2-3, with D possibly TRBD1 on 7 matching bases. CDR1 is SQVTM, CDR2 ANQGSEA, per germline. The CDR3 runs to 15 residues. The V gene lost 5 bases and the J gene lost 6 bases, with 21 bases spanning the gap. CDR3 amino acids: CSVRGDEGAADTQYF. CDR3 coding DNA: TGCAGCGTTAGGGGGGACGAGGGGGCGGCCGATACGCAGTATTTT.

The rearrangement joins TRBV7-3 to TRBJ2-3; 10 bases fit TRBD2. Germline lookup yields CDR1 SGHTA and CDR2 FQGTGA. The junction had 3 bases not matched to a gene; V was cut back by 3 bases and J by 3 bases. The CDR3 is 15 amino acids. Here the CDR3 reads CASSFGLAVTDTQYF. The CDR3 nucleotides read TGTGCCAGCAGCTTCGGACTAGCGGTGACAGATACGCAGTATTTT.

The CDR3 sequence: CASSLGTSGRNEQFF. The CDR3 nucleotides read TGCGCCAGCAGCTTGGGGACTAGCGGGCGCAATGAGCAGTTCTTC. The chain links TRBV5-1 to TRBJ2-1, with 11 bases aligning to TRBD2. The CDR3 has 15 amino acids. V was pared by 0 bases and J by 6 bases, with 2 bases of the junction left unmatched. Germline V gene lookup returns CDR1 SGHRS and CDR2 YFSETQ. Full variable domain (remainder filled in from reference TRBV5-1 and TRBJ2-1): KAGVTQTPRYLIKTRGQQVTLSCSPISGHRSVSWYQQTPGQGLQFLFEYFSETQRNKGNFPGRFSGRQFSNSRSEMNVSTLELGDSALYLCASSLGTSGRNEQFFGPGTRLTVL.

The CDR3 here is CASSGLENLSYEQYF. DNA for the CDR3: TGTGCCAGCAGCGGCCTCGAGAACCTTTCCTACGAGCAGTACTTC. V and J are TRBV11-2 and TRBJ2-7; D remains ambiguous. Trimming left V 5 bases short and J 1 base short, with 15 bases between. The length of the CDR3 is 15 residues. Germline loops: CDR1 SGHAT, CDR2 FQNNGV.

This clonotype was seen more than once but under ten times. The chain links TRBV9 to TRBJ1-4; D is unresolved. Germline CDR1 and CDR2: SGDLS and YYNGEE. Trimming left V 2 bases short and J 6 bases short, with 8 bases between. The CDR3 consists of 13 residues. The CDR3 region has the DNA TGTGCCAGCAGCGTCGCCGTGGATGAAAAACTGTTTTTT. The encoded protein is CASSVAVDEKLFF.

This clonotype was seen a few times. The chain uses TRBV6-5 and TRBJ2-1; a weak D match, TRBD1 (5 bases). The CDR3 is 15 residues long. Deletions cut 0 bases from V and 6 bases from J, with 12 bases between. Looked up from germline, CDR1 is MNHEY and CDR2 is SVGAGI. CDR3 protein: CASSYSPQGANEQFF. DNA of the CDR3: TGTGCCAGCAGTTACTCTCCGCAGGGTGCCAATGAGCAGTTCTTC.

The chain is built from TRBV5-1 and TRBJ1-2; tentatively, D is TRBD1 (5 bases). CDR1 and CDR2 from the germline V gene are SGHRS and YFSETQ. The CDR3 runs to 17 residues. Trimming shortened V by 0 bases and J by 7 bases, and 22 bases separated the two germline ends. For the CDR3, the DNA is TGCGCCAGCAGCTTGGCCGGTCCAGTTGTCCGGGGGGGTGGCTACACCTTC. This sequence encodes CASSLAGPVVRGGGYTF.

This clonotype was observed a few times. The chain is built from TRBV4-3 and TRBJ2-5; TRBD2 aligns across 14 bases. Trimming cost V 0 bases and J 6 bases; bases outside gene matches: 9. Germline loops: CDR1 LGHNA, CDR2 YSLEER. CDR3 size: 18 residues. CDR3: CASSQDVGTSGGGKTQYF. In nucleotides, the CDR3 is TGCGCCAGCAGCCAAGATGTGGGGACTAGCGGGGGAGGAAAGACCCAGTACTTC.

This clonotype was observed a few times. The CDR3 nucleotides read TGTGCCTGGGGACTTCCACACACAGATACGCAGTATTTT. Amino acids: CAWGLPHTDTQYF. The rearrangement links TRBV5-4 to TRBJ2-3, with D perhaps matching TRBD2 (6 bases). V was trimmed by 10 bases and J by 2 bases, leaving 14 bases between them. This CDR3 has 13 amino acids. CDR1 and CDR2 from the germline V gene are SGHNT and YYREEE (reference sequence).

This clonotype has a handful of counts. The rearrangement links TRBV9 to TRBJ2-3; 7 bases align to TRBD1. CDR3 length equals 18 residues. V gave up 2 bases and J gave up 1 base; unmatched junction bases: 13. Germline-derived CDR1 and CDR2 are SGDLS and YYNGEE. CDR3 DNA: TGTGCCAGCAGCGTGGAAGGGGGCGATAAGTGGGGCACAGATACGCAGTATTTT. Residues: CASSVEGGDKWGTDTQYF.

This clonotype was counted only a few times. The rearrangement links TRBV4-1 to TRBJ2-7; 7 nucleotides line up with TRBD1. The germline CDR1 and CDR2 sequences are MGHRA and YSYEKL. The CDR3 is 14 amino acids. Trimming took 5 bases from V and 4 from J; bases not matched to a gene: 8. CDR3 sequence reads: CASSSGQALYEQYF. The CDR3 DNA reads TGCGCCAGCAGCTCCGGACAGGCGTTATACGAGCAGTACTTC.

The rearrangement links TRBV6-2 or TRBV6-3 to TRBJ2-7; tentatively, D is TRBD1 or TRBD2 (6 bases each). Trimming took 2 bases from V and 3 from J, leaving 17 bases between them. The germline CDR1 and CDR2 sequences are MNHEY and SVGEGT. The CDR3 contains 16 residues. The CDR3 nucleotides read TGTGCCAGCAGTTACCAGGGGACTCACTTTTACTACGAGCAGTACGTC. It yields the protein CASSYQGTHFYYEQYV.

This clonotype was seen more than once but under ten times. The rearrangement uses TRBV20-1 and TRBJ2-4; D may be TRBD1 (5 bases). Germline assignment: CDR1 DFQATT and CDR2 SNEGSKA (reference sequence). CDR3 length: 15 amino acids. Trimming shortened V by 3 bases and J by 0 bases, and 12 bases separated the two germline ends. CDR3 coding DNA: TGCAGTGCTAGGGTAGGGGTTGTAGCCAAAAACATTCAGTACTTC. Residues: CSARVGVVAKNIQYF.

This sequence joins TRBV3-1 and TRBJ1-2, with D hard to call. Germline values: CDR1 LGHDT, CDR2 YNNKEL (reference sequence). The CDR3 has 16 residues. V was trimmed by 0 bases and J by 2 bases, leaving 13 bases between them. The chain's CDR3 is CASSQEVVRGNYGYTF. CDR3 sequence (DNA): TGTGCCAGCAGCCAAGAGGTAGTACGGGGAAACTATGGCTACACCTTC.

CDR3 nucleotide sequence: TGTGCCAGCAGTTTTTCGGTCCTCAATGAGCAGTTCTTC. Protein product: CASSFSVLNEQFF. The chain combines TRBV12-3 or TRBV12-4 with TRBJ2-1; D unclear. V was clipped by 3 bases and J by 6 bases, with 9 bases between them. The CDR3 is 13 residues long.

The chain is built from TRBV7-2 and TRBJ2-3, with D unclear. This CDR3 contains 12 residues. Trimming took 5 bases from V and 5 from J, leaving 8 bases between them. Germline loops: CDR1 SGHTA, CDR2 FQGNSA. The CDR3 spells CASSVGGDTQYF. The DNA of the CDR3 is TGTGCCAGCAGCGTGGGTGGAGATACGCAGTATTTT.

This clonotype was observed many times. V is TRBV7-6 and J is TRBJ1-1; D unresolved. Trimming stripped 5 bases from V and 0 bases from J, with 13 bases between. Germline V gene sequence: CDR1 SGHVS, CDR2 FNYEAQ. This CDR3 contains 15 residues. The CDR3, as DNA: TGTGCCAGCAGCCCGGGGTCCTCCCTGAACACTGAAGCTTTCTTT. Translated, it gives CASSPGSSLNTEAFF.

This chain joins TRBV27 and TRBJ1-5; D not resolved. V gave up 2 bases and J gave up 4 bases, with 12 bases separating them. CDR3 length: 15 amino acids. The germline V gene encodes CDR1 MNHEY and CDR2 SMNVEV (reference sequence). The CDR3 here is CASSLLAGSNQPQHF. The CDR3 nucleotides are TGTGCCAGCAGTTTACTGGCCGGGTCAAATCAGCCCCAGCATTTT.

The chain joins TRBV6-1 to TRBJ2-7, with 8 bases identical to TRBD1. In germline, CDR1 is MNHNS, CDR2 SASEGT. The CDR3 spans 15 residues. The V segment lost 3 bases and the J segment 2 bases; nucleotides outside the gene matches: 6. This chain's CDR3 is CASSDPGTGTYEQYF. The CDR3 DNA reads as TGTGCCAGCAGTGACCCCGGGACAGGAACCTACGAGCAGTACTTC.

The J gene is TRBJ2-3, the V gene TRBV9; 8 positions agree with TRBD2. The CDR3 covers 15 residues. The V and J ends lost 2 bases and 5 bases, in that order; junction bases with no gene match: 7. CDR1 is SGDLS and CDR2 is YYNGEE in the germline V gene. The CDR3, as DNA: TGTGCCAGCAGCGTTGCCGGGGGGGTTGTAGATACGCAGTATTTT. Translating gives CASSVAGGVVDTQYF.

The chain couples TRBV18 to TRBJ1-1; TRBD1 agrees at 9 bases. V lost 6 bases, J lost 3 bases, and 11 bases stayed unmatched. Per germline, CDR1 KGHSH and CDR2 LQKENI. This CDR3 is built from 16 residues. The CDR3 coding sequence is TGTGCCAGCTCCCTTGTCCCGGGACAGGGTGACACTGAAGCTTTCTTT. Amino acids: CASSLVPGQGDTEAFF.

This clonotype was counted at least ten times. This sequence joins TRBV7-2 and TRBJ2-5; possible D gene TRBD2, 7 bases. Trimming removed 7 bases from V and 4 bases from J, with 19 bases in between. Germline V gene data show CDR1 as SGHTA and CDR2 as FQGNSA. The CDR3 loop spans 15 amino acids. CDR3 loop: CASNSVGGPGETQYF. Written as DNA, the CDR3 is TGTGCCAGCAATTCCGTGGGGGGGCCGGGAGAGACCCAGTACTTC.